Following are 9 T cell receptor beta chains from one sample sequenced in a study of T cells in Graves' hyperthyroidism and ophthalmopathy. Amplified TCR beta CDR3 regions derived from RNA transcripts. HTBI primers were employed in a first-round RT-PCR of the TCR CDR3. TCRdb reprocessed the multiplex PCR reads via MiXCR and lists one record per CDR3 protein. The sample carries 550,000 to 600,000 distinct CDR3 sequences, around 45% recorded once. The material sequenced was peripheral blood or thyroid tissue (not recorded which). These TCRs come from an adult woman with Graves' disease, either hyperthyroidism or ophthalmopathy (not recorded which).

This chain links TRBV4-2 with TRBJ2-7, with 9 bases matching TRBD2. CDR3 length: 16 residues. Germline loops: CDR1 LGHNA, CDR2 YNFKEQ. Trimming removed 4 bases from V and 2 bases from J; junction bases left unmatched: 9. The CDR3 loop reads CASSRSWTSEAYEQYF. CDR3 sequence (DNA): TGTGCCAGCAGCCGCTCCTGGACTAGCGAAGCCTACGAGCAGTACTTC.

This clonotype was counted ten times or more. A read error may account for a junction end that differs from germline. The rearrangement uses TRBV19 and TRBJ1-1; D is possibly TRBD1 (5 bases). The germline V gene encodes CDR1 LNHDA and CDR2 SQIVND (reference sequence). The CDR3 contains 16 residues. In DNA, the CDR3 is TGTGCCAGTAGTACTACGGGCGCCGGTCCGGACACCGAAGCTTTCTTT. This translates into CASSTTGAGPDTEAFF.

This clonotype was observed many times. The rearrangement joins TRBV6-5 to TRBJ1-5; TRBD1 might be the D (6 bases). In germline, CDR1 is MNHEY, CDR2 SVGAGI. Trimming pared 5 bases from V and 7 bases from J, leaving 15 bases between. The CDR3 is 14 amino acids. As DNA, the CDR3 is TGTGCCAGCAGTGAACTAGGGGGGCGCCAGCCCCAGCATTTT. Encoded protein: CASSELGGRQPQHF.

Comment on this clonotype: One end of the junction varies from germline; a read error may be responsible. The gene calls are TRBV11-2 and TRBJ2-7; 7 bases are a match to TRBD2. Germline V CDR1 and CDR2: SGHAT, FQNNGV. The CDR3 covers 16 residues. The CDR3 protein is CASSPRRSSGLCEHYF. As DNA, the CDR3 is TGTGCCAGCAGCCCAAGGCGGTCTAGCGGCCTCTGCGAGCACTACTTC.

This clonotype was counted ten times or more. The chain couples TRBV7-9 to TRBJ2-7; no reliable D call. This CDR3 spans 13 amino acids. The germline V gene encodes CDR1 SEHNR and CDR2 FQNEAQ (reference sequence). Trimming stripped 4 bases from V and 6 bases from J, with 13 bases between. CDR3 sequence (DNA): TGTGCCAGCAGCTCCATGGTGGGATCCGAGCAGTACTTC. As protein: CASSSMVGSEQYF.

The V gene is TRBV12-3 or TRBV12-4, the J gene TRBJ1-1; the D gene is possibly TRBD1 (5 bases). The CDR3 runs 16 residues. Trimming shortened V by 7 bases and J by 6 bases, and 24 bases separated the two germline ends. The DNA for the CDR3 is TGTGCCAGCACCAGGGACTCGACGGGGGGTATGGCTGAAGCTTTCTTT. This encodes CASTRDSTGGMAEAFF.

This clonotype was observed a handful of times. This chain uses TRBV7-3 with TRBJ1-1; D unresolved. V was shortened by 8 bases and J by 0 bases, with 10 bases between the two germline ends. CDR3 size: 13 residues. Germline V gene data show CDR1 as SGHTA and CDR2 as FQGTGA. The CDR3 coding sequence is TGTGCCAGCGGTTCAGCTTTGAACACTGAAGCTTTCTTT. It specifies CASGSALNTEAFF.

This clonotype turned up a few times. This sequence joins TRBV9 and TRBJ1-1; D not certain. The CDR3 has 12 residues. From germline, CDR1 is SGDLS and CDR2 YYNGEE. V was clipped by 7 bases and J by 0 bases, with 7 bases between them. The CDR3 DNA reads TGTGCCAGCGAGAAGCTGAACACTGAAGCTTTCTTT. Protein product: CASEKLNTEAFF.

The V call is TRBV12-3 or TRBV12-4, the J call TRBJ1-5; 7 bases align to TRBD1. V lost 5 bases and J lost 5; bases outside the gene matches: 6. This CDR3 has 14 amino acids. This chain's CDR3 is CASSPRDSDQPQHF. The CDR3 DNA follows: TGTGCCAGCAGTCCACGGGACAGTGATCAGCCCCAGCATTTT.